This entry lists 24 T cell receptor beta chains sequenced from one sample in a study of T cell responses to AZD1222 COVID-19 vaccine (dated by TCRdb to the early 2020s). The intended sense of this specimen's time point label: baseline before first vaccination. The library was prepared using the immunoSEQ multiplex PCR assay. The source is immuneACCESS, and TCRdb retained only in-frame sequences with V and J called. Part of the clones is not carried over; for the studies checked, unresolved V genes explain less than half of this, and the remainder is unexplained. The sample records 96,000 or so clones, 85% to 90% of which are singletons. About 25% of the sample is in the top ten clones. The input for sequencing was peripheral blood, taken on day 0 of AZD1222 vaccination. These receptors originate from an adult in good health.

The V and J genes are TRBV7-6 and TRBJ2-5, with D hard to call. Germline CDR1 SGHVS, CDR2 FNYEAQ. Trimming left V 5 bases short and J 2 bases short, with 15 bases between. The CDR3 extends over 15 amino acids. For the CDR3, the DNA is TGTGCCAGCAGCCTCCGGAGTGGGCAGCAAGAGACCCAGTACTTC. Encoded protein: CASSLRSGQQETQYF.

This sequence joins TRBV12-3 or TRBV12-4 and TRBJ1-2; tentatively, D is TRBD1 (6 bases). This CDR3 has 12 residues. V was pared by 5 bases and J by 8 bases, with 12 bases between. CDR3 DNA sequence: TGTGCCAGCAGTCTTGGGGGCGTGGGCTACACCTTC. It yields the protein CASSLGGVGYTF.

In its sample, this clone was seen a few times. The rearrangement links TRBV19 to TRBJ2-1; D unclear. The germline V and J ends were trimmed by 6 bases and 8 bases, with 8 bases remaining between them. The CDR3 has 11 amino acids. CDR1 is LNHDA and CDR2 is SQIVND in the germline V gene (reference sequence). The CDR3 region has the DNA TGTGCCAGTAGAGTTACGGATGAGCAGTTCTTC. Its translation: CASRVTDEQFF. The full variable domain, with the rest looked up from reference TRBV19 and TRBJ2-1, is DGGITQSPKYLFRKEGQNVTLSCEQNLNHDAMYWYRQDPGQGLRLIYYSQIVNDFQKGDIAEGYSVSREKKESFPLTVTSAQKNPTAFYLCASRVTDEQFFGPGTRLTVL.

The gene calls are TRBV6-5 and TRBJ2-7, with D tentatively TRBD1 (5 bases). The CDR3 totals 14 residues. V was shortened by 6 bases and J by 0 bases, with 12 bases between the two germline ends. Germline V CDR1 and CDR2: MNHEY, SVGAGI. CDR3 bases: TGTGCCAGCAGGCCGCGGCAGGGCTCCTACGAGCAGTACTTC. The encoded protein is CASRPRQGSYEQYF.

The chain links TRBV27 to TRBJ1-6; no reliable D call. The CDR3 contains 14 residues. Germline V lookup: CDR1 MNHEY, CDR2 SMNVEV (reference sequence). Trimming took off 3 bases at V and 9 bases at J, with 12 bases between the two ends. The CDR3 coding sequence is TGTGCCAGCAGTTTCGGTCTTTCCAGTTCACCCCTCCACTTT. It specifies CASSFGLSSSPLHF.

The V call is TRBV7-2, the J call TRBJ2-1; D is perhaps TRBD2 (6 bases). V dropped 5 bases and J dropped 5 bases, with 16 bases sitting between them. Germline values: CDR1 SGHTA, CDR2 FQGNSA. This CDR3 is 15 amino acids long. CDR3 amino acids: CASSRSGRLDNEQFF. The CDR3 DNA follows: TGTGCCAGCAGCCGCAGTGGGAGGCTAGACAATGAGCAGTTCTTC.

The chain recombines TRBV6-2 or TRBV6-3 with TRBJ1-1, with D uncertain. Germline lookup yields CDR1 MNHEY and CDR2 SVGEGT. The CDR3 runs 14 residues. Trimming stripped 0 bases from V and 1 base from J, with 6 bases between. Here the CDR3 DNA reads TGTGCCAGCAGTTACTCGGTTACGAACACTGAAGCTTTCTTT. The encoded protein is CASSYSVTNTEAFF.

This sequence joins TRBV4-2 and TRBJ2-7; 9 nucleotides line up with TRBD2. Per the germline V gene, CDR1 is LGHNA and CDR2 is YNFKEQ. The V and J ends lost 4 bases and 2 bases, in that order; junction bases with no gene match: 9. The CDR3 spans 16 residues. CDR3 residues: CASSPSVSGSAYEQYF. For the CDR3, the DNA is TGTGCCAGCAGCCCTTCCGTTAGCGGGAGCGCCTACGAGCAGTACTTC.

This chain joins TRBV27 and TRBJ2-7; possible D gene TRBD2, 5 bases. V was shortened by 3 bases and J by 3 bases, with 9 bases between the two germline ends. The germline CDR1 and CDR2 sequences are MNHEY and SMNVEV (reference sequence). The CDR3 is 13 amino acids. CDR3 sequence (DNA): TGTGCCAGCAGTTTCAACGGGGTCTACGAGCAGTACTTC. Residues: CASSFNGVYEQYF.

CDR3 amino acids: CASSLVAGVSQYF. The CDR3 DNA reads as TGTGCCAGCAGCTTAGTAGCGGGGGTGTCCCAGTACTTC. The chain couples TRBV7-2 to TRBJ2-5; 9 positions match TRBD2. The length of the CDR3 is 13 residues. V lost 1 base, J lost 9 bases, and 3 bases stayed unmatched. Germline assignment: CDR1 SGHTA and CDR2 FQGNSA.

V usage is TRBV9 and J usage is TRBJ2-2; 9 bases line up with TRBD1. This CDR3 contains 15 residues. The ends lost 3 bases at V and 8 bases at J; junction bases unmatched: 8. Germline V gene sequence: CDR1 SGDLS, CDR2 YYNGEE. The CDR3 here is CASSGQQGALGELFF. CDR3 sequence (DNA): TGTGCCAGCAGCGGCCAACAGGGGGCGTTGGGGGAGCTGTTTTTT.

The CDR3 sequence is CASSASGTGVNEQFF. CDR3 sequence (DNA): TGTGCCAGCAGCGCCTCCGGGACAGGGGTCAATGAGCAGTTCTTC. The genes are TRBV9 and TRBJ2-1, with 10 positions matching TRBD1. The V gene end was trimmed by 3 bases and the J gene end by 6 bases; junction bases not matched to a gene: 6. Germline lookup yields CDR1 SGDLS and CDR2 YYNGEE. This CDR3 has 15 amino acids.

In the case of this clone: In the same sample, other DNA sequences code for this CDR3. The gene calls are TRBV18 and TRBJ2-7; D may be TRBD1 (5 bases). CDR3 length: 14 residues. Germline V CDR1 and CDR2: KGHSH, LQKENI. V lost 2 bases to trimming and J lost 0 bases, with 8 bases between them. This chain's CDR3 is CASSPRQSSYEQYF. The CDR3, as DNA: TGTGCCAGCTCACCAAGACAGTCCTCCTACGAGCAGTACTTC.

This rearrangement joins TRBV19 to TRBJ1-5; D unresolved. Germline assignment: CDR1 LNHDA and CDR2 SQIVND (reference sequence). The CDR3 consists of 15 residues. Trimming took 1 base from V and 4 from J, leaving 11 bases between them. CDR3 amino acids: CASSIGELPNQPQHF. The CDR3, as DNA: TGTGCCAGTAGTATAGGAGAACTGCCAAATCAGCCCCAGCATTTT.

The CDR3, as DNA: TGTGCCAGCAGCTACGGACAGGGGGCTAACTATGGCTACACCTTC. The encoded protein is CASSYGQGANYGYTF. The genes are TRBV7-6 and TRBJ1-2; TRBD1 matches at 10 bases. The CDR3 is 15 amino acids. The J segment lost 0 bases and the V segment lost 4 bases, leaving 2 bases of the junction unmatched. Germline assignment: CDR1 SGHVS and CDR2 FNYEAQ.

CDR3 amino acids: CASSPSRDRQETQYF. The CDR3 nucleotides read TGTGCCAGTAGTCCCTCCCGGGACCGTCAAGAGACCCAGTACTTC. The V gene is TRBV19, the J gene TRBJ2-5; D might be TRBD1 or TRBD2, each matching 5 bases. The germline V and J ends were trimmed by 5 bases and 2 bases, with 15 bases remaining between them. The CDR3 totals 15 residues. Germline values: CDR1 LNHDA, CDR2 SQIVND (reference sequence).

The CDR3 DNA reads TGTGCCAGCAGTGGATCAGGGGAAAATTCACCCCTCCACTTT. It yields the protein CASSGSGENSPLHF. The V gene is TRBV25-1, the J gene TRBJ1-6, with a possible D match to TRBD1 (6 bases). Germline CDR1 and CDR2: MGHDK and SYGVNS. The ends were cut back, 4 bases at V and 7 bases at J, with 11 bases in the middle. The CDR3 length is 14 residues.

This chain joins TRBV5-4 and TRBJ1-1; 11 bases are a match to TRBD1. Unmatched junction bases numbered 9, after V lost 3 bases and J lost 8 bases. The germline gives CDR1 SGHNT, CDR2 YYREEE (reference sequence). The CDR3 has 15 amino acids. The CDR3 is CASSSGGQGAYEAFF. CDR3 in DNA: TGTGCCAGCAGCTCGGGAGGACAGGGGGCGTACGAAGCTTTCTTT.

The chain is built from TRBV30 and TRBJ2-5; no clear D. The length of the CDR3 is 11 residues. V shed 3 bases and J shed 1 base, with 3 bases lying between them. Per germline, CDR1 GTSNPN and CDR2 SVGIG (reference sequence). CDR3 bases: TGTGCCTGGAGCAGCCAAGAGACCCAGTACTTC. This translates into CAWSSQETQYF.

The rearrangement joins TRBV6-2 or TRBV6-3 to TRBJ1-3; maybe TRBD1 (6 bases). The CDR3 is 15 residues long. Per germline, CDR1 MNHEY and CDR2 SVGEGT. V lost 2 bases and J 1 base, leaving 9 bases between the germline ends. CDR3 in DNA: TGTGCCAGCAGTTACCCGACAGGATCTGGAAACACCATATATTTT. Translating gives CASSYPTGSGNTIYF.

The chain is built from TRBV4-2 and TRBJ1-2, with a possible D match to TRBD1 (5 bases). The CDR3 is 15 amino acids. Germline CDR1 is LGHNA and CDR2 is YNFKEQ. The V end lost 6 bases, the J end lost 7 bases, and 21 bases lay between the germline ends. The CDR3 region is CASSQTGDLTGGYTF. CDR3 DNA sequence: TGTGCCAGCAGTCAGACCGGGGACCTCACCGGTGGCTACACCTTC.

V usage is TRBV28 and J usage is TRBJ2-7; D not resolved. Between the trimmed V and J ends, which lost 5 bases and 3 bases, there was a span of 11 bases. CDR3 length: 13 amino acids. The germline gives CDR1 MDHEN, CDR2 SYDVKM. CDR3 nucleotide sequence: TGTGCCAGCAGTCCCCCCCCCTTCTACGAGCAGTACTTC. Amino acids: CASSPPPFYEQYF.

This sequence joins TRBV30 and TRBJ2-3, with 14 nucleotides matching TRBD2. The CDR3 covers 14 residues. Germline V lookup: CDR1 GTSNPN, CDR2 SVGIG (reference sequence). The V gene end was trimmed by 5 bases and the J gene end by 4 bases; junction bases not matched to a gene: 2. CDR3 DNA: TGTGCCTGGGGGACTAGCGGGAGCCCAGATACGCAGTATTTT. Amino acids: CAWGTSGSPDTQYF.

This clone was counted once. V usage is TRBV9 and J usage is TRBJ1-2; a weak D match, TRBD1 (5 bases). The CDR3 is 15 residues long. Germline CDR1 SGDLS, CDR2 YYNGEE. Trimming took off 4 bases at V and 0 bases at J, with 13 bases between the two ends. In DNA, the CDR3 is TGTGCCAGCAGCCCGGGGACGTATGCTAACTATGGCTACACCTTC. It encodes CASSPGTYANYGYTF.